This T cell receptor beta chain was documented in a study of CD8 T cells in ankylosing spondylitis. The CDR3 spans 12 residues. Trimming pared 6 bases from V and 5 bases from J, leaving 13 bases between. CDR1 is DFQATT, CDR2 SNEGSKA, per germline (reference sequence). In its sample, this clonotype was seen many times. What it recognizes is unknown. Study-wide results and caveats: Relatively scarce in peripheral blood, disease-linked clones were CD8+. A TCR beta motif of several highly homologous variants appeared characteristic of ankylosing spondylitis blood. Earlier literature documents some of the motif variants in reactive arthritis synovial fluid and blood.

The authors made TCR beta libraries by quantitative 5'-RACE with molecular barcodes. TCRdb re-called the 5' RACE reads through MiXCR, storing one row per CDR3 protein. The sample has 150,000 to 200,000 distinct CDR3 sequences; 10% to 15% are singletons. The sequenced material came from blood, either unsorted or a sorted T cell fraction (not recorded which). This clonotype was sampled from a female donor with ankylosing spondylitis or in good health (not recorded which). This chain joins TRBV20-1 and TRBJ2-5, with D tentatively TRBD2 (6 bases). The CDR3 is CSAWVGGETQYF. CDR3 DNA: TGCAGTGCCTGGGTTGGGGGGGAGACCCAGTACTTC.